This TCR beta chain was sequenced in a study of blood T cell repertoires in COVID-19. At the level of the study: Samples taken during acute and convalescent COVID-19 were collected in the United States, Italy and Spain.

The ends were cut back, 5 bases at V and 0 bases at J, with 14 bases in the middle. The CDR3 loop spans 16 amino acids. Germline V gene data show CDR1 as LGHDT and CDR2 as YNNKEL (reference sequence). In the source study's methods: Using reference gene primer amplification, nucleated cell counts were estimated. Some clones are missing from TCRdb's copy, which holds only in-frame ones; the method was immunoSEQ multiplex PCR. The DNA gave D and trimming, while V, J and clone size come from that table. The sample gives under 85,000 clones, around 90% of which show up once; 5.3% is in the top ten. V usage is TRBV3-1 (or the pseudogene TRBV3-2) and J usage is TRBJ1-3, with D possibly matching TRBD1 (5 bases). Sequences were obtained from peripheral blood. The clonotype was recovered from a man between 45 and 60 years old with acute or convalescent COVID-19. The CDR3 nucleotides read TGTGCCAGCAGCGCTCACGGGGGGATCTCTGGAAACACCATATATTTT. Encoded protein: CASSAHGGISGNTIYF.